A selection of T cell receptor beta chains follows, all from one sample in a study of cytotoxic CD8 clonotypes in ibrutinib-treated CLL. Libraries were prepared by immunoSEQ multiplex PCR; TCRdb keeps only in-frame clonotypes and omits some of them. The sample yields about 72,000 clones, 80% seen once. Sequencing used PBMCs, obtained at disease progression, from a patient treated with ibrutinib. The receptors come from a human donor with chronic lymphocytic leukemia. Each CDR3 is given with its conserved first and last residue. Each record gives: clone size, J gene, D gene, CDR3 length, V gene, CDR3 protein, CDR3 DNA. D genes are given only for firm matches. Some rows mark clone size as missing; the rest say once, few, many or name a class of expanded clone.

abundance: once
j_gene: TRBJ2-7
d_gene: TRBD2
len: 16
v_gene: TRBV5-6
CDR3aa: CASSRTSGGIYYEQYF
CDR3nt: TGTGCCAGCAGCAGAACTAGCGGGGGGATTTACTACGAGCAGTACTTC

abundance: -
j_gene: TRBJ2-7
d_gene: -
len: 14
v_gene: TRBV7-2
CDR3aa: CASSLGAVTYEQYF
CDR3nt: TGTGCCAGCAGCTTAGGGGCTGTTACCTACGAGCAGTACTTC

abundance: -
j_gene: TRBJ2-4
d_gene: TRBD2
len: 18
v_gene: TRBV4-1
CDR3aa: CASSPGLAGGLAKNIQYF
CDR3nt: TGCGCCAGCAGCCCCGGACTAGCGGGAGGCTTAGCCAAAAACATTCAGTACTTC

abundance: -
j_gene: TRBJ2-7
d_gene: -
len: 12
v_gene: TRBV10-3
CDR3aa: CAIGPGTYEQYF
CDR3nt: TGTGCCATCGGTCCAGGGACCTACGAGCAGTACTTC

abundance: -
j_gene: TRBJ2-1
d_gene: TRBD1
len: 15
v_gene: TRBV2
CDR3aa: CASRKGDRGLNEQFF
CDR3nt: TGTGCCAGCAGGAAGGGGGACAGGGGGCTTAATGAGCAGTTCTTC

abundance: once
j_gene: TRBJ1-3
d_gene: -
len: 15
v_gene: TRBV6-5
CDR3aa: CASSTPKSGGNTIYF
CDR3nt: TGTGCCAGCAGTACCCCGAAATCTGGAGGAAACACCATATATTTT

abundance: -
j_gene: TRBJ2-5
d_gene: -
len: 12
v_gene: TRBV5-1
CDR3aa: CASSSQGETQYF
CDR3nt: TGCGCCAGCAGCTCGCAGGGGGAGACCCAGTACTTC

abundance: -
j_gene: TRBJ1-1
d_gene: -
len: 12
v_gene: TRBV6-1
CDR3aa: CASRERNTEAFF
CDR3nt: TGTGCCAGCAGGGAGCGGAACACTGAAGCTTTCTTT

abundance: -
j_gene: TRBJ2-7
d_gene: TRBD1
len: 15
v_gene: TRBV2
CDR3aa: CASSVGQAVSYEQYF
CDR3nt: TGTGCCAGCAGCGTAGGACAGGCCGTCTCCTACGAGCAGTACTTC

abundance: -
j_gene: TRBJ1-2
d_gene: TRBD1
len: 18
v_gene: TRBV5-4
CDR3aa: CASSRQGQGGYANYGYTF
CDR3nt: TGTGCCAGCAGCCGACAGGGACAGGGGGGGTACGCTAACTATGGCTACACCTTC

abundance: -
j_gene: TRBJ2-7
d_gene: -
len: 18
v_gene: TRBV5-1
CDR3aa: CASSLGLSLRQVPYEQYF
CDR3nt: TGCGCCAGCAGCTTGGGACTTTCCCTCCGGCAGGTGCCCTACGAGCAGTACTTC

abundance: -
j_gene: TRBJ2-7
d_gene: -
len: 14
v_gene: TRBV5-1
CDR3aa: CASSLATISYEQYF
CDR3nt: TGCGCCAGCAGCTTGGCTACCATATCCTACGAGCAGTACTTC

abundance: -
j_gene: TRBJ1-2
d_gene: -
len: 13
v_gene: TRBV2
CDR3aa: CASSGTANYGYTF
CDR3nt: TGTGCCAGCAGTGGGACGGCTAACTATGGCTACACCTTC

abundance: -
j_gene: TRBJ2-7
d_gene: -
len: 12
v_gene: TRBV6-6
CDR3aa: CASRPGGGEQYF
CDR3nt: TGTGCCAGCAGACCAGGTGGGGGCGAGCAGTACTTC

abundance: -
j_gene: TRBJ2-7
d_gene: TRBD2
len: 17
v_gene: TRBV19
CDR3aa: CASSATGLAGYSYEQYF
CDR3nt: TGTGCCAGTAGTGCAACGGGACTAGCGGGGTACTCCTACGAGCAGTACTTC

abundance: few
j_gene: TRBJ2-2
d_gene: -
len: 13
v_gene: TRBV7-9
CDR3aa: CASSLGSAGELFF
CDR3nt: TGTGCCAGCAGCTTAGGCAGCGCCGGGGAGCTGTTTTTT

abundance: -
j_gene: TRBJ2-7
d_gene: -
len: 12
v_gene: TRBV6-5
CDR3aa: CASRGQGDEQYF
CDR3nt: TGTGCCAGCAGAGGTCAAGGAGACGAGCAGTACTTC

abundance: few
j_gene: TRBJ2-2
d_gene: TRBD2
len: 15
v_gene: TRBV9
CDR3aa: CASSGPGLATGELFF
CDR3nt: TGTGCCAGCAGCGGACCGGGACTAGCCACCGGGGAGCTGTTTTTT

abundance: -
j_gene: TRBJ1-2
d_gene: -
len: 13
v_gene: TRBV5-1
CDR3aa: CASSLGSLYGYTF
CDR3nt: TGCGCCAGCAGCTTAGGGAGTCTCTATGGCTACACCTTC

abundance: -
j_gene: TRBJ2-1
d_gene: -
len: 10
v_gene: TRBV20-1
CDR3aa: CSARALAQFF
CDR3nt: TGCAGTGCTAGGGCCCTAGCACAGTTCTTC

abundance: -
j_gene: TRBJ1-5
d_gene: -
len: 12
v_gene: TRBV2
CDR3aa: CASRRDDQPQHF
CDR3nt: TGTGCCAGCAGAAGAGACGACCAGCCCCAGCATTTT

abundance: -
j_gene: TRBJ1-1
d_gene: -
len: 11
v_gene: TRBV7-8
CDR3aa: CASRGVAEAFF
CDR3nt: TGTGCCAGCAGGGGGGTGGCTGAAGCTTTCTTT

abundance: -
j_gene: TRBJ2-1
d_gene: -
len: 12
v_gene: TRBV29-1
CDR3aa: CSVELGDNEQFF
CDR3nt: TGCAGCGTTGAACTGGGGGACAATGAGCAGTTCTTC

abundance: once
j_gene: TRBJ2-7
d_gene: -
len: 11
v_gene: TRBV10-3
CDR3aa: CAISEIYEQYF
CDR3nt: TGTGCCATCAGTGAAATCTACGAGCAGTACTTC

abundance: -
j_gene: TRBJ1-2
d_gene: -
len: 14
v_gene: TRBV5-5
CDR3aa: CASSLVRQNYGYTF
CDR3nt: TGTGCCAGCAGCTTGGTACGGCAAAACTATGGCTACACCTTC